This entry features one T cell receptor (beta chain) sequence. What it binds is not known. This specimen comes from a study of blood T cells in healthy people across ages. Overall study results and limits: Strong correlation linked observed beta diversity and percent naive T cells.

Combining a sample-barcoded 5' primer with a J-beta primer mix, a second PCR ran for 7 to 11 cycles. MiXCR, run by TCRdb on the 5' RACE reads, gives a single entry per CDR3 protein. Of just over 800,000 distinct CDR3 sequences in the sample, approximately 65% were seen once. V dropped 5 bases and J dropped 1 base, with 11 bases sitting between them. This CDR3 spans 14 amino acids. Germline CDR1 is MNHNY and CDR2 is SVGAGI (reference sequence). The specimen sequenced was blood. The V and J genes are TRBV6-6 and TRBJ1-1, with TRBD1 as a possible D gene (6 bases). The sequence came from a man aged 25-45 years in good health. The CDR3 protein is CASSPADRNTEAFF. The CDR3 DNA reads TGTGCCAGCAGTCCCGCGGACAGGAACACTGAAGCTTTCTTT.